The clone carrying this T cell receptor beta chain appeared many times. Antigen: not known. Mismatch with germline at one junction end may stem from a read error. Genomic DNA, the template, was used for profiling of the TCR beta VDJ and CDR3. TCRdb recomputed calls from the reads with MiXCR, one row per CDR3 protein. The sample yields fewer than 200,000 distinct CDR3 sequences, approximately 52% seen once. This record belongs to a study of CD8+CD57+ T cells in acquired aplastic anemia. The wider study: The mean DNA yield obtained from sorted CD4+ and CD8+ cells came to 3.2 ug. Study results and caveats: In common between the patients and the controls were around 30 CD8+ CDR3 sequences. Patients and controls had CD8+ Simpson's diversity values that were not significantly distinct.

Germline V gives CDR1 MNHEY, CDR2 SVGAGI. The length of the CDR3 is 11 residues. Patients who underwent sequencing had shown CD8+CD57+ cell expansion by flow cytometry. The patients all had a severe acquired aplastic anemia diagnosis. This sequence joins TRBV6-5 and TRBJ2-1; no definite D call. The sequencing sample was made of sorted CD4+, CD8+, or CD8+CD57+ T cells (not recorded which) from PBMCs. This receptor was identified in a human donor with aplastic anemia. The DNA for the CDR3 is TGTGCCAGCAGCTACTTCGGTGAGCAGTTCTTC. This gives the protein CASSYFGEQFF.